Below, 18 T cell receptor beta chains from the same sample are listed, as sequenced in a study of Ad26.COV2.S vaccination and SARS-CoV-2 variants. TCRdb keeps only in-frame clones here, not all; method: immunoSEQ multiplex PCR. The repertoire has approximately 400,000 clones, roughly 94% of them found once; the top ten carry about 3.8%. Material: peripheral blood, obtained after recovery from COVID-19. The receptors shown here come from a human donor who had recovered from COVID-19.

The chain carries TRBV7-6 and TRBJ1-6; D possibly corresponds to TRBD1 (5 bases). The germline V and J ends were trimmed by 5 bases and 8 bases, with 16 bases remaining between them. The CDR3 is made up of 15 amino acids. Germline loops: CDR1 SGHVS, CDR2 FNYEAQ. The CDR3 DNA reads TGTGCCAGCAGCCTTAAGGGCCAGGGCCATTCACCCCTCCACTTT. It yields the protein CASSLKGQGHSPLHF. The variable domain in full, with the rest retrieved from reference TRBV7-6 and TRBJ1-6, is GAGVSQSPRYKVTKRGQDVALRCDPISGHVSLYWYRQALGQGPEFLTYFNYEAQQDKSGLPNDRFSAERPEGSISTLTIQRTEQRDSAMYRCASSLKGQGHSPLHFGNGTRLTVT.

DNA for the CDR3: TGTGCCAGCAGCGTAGGGACGGAGCTTTACGAGCAGTACTTC. This codes for CASSVGTELYEQYF. The J gene is TRBJ2-7, the V gene TRBV9; D gene unclear. The CDR3 runs 14 residues. V shed 0 bases and J shed 4 bases, with 11 bases lying between them. Germline V gene sequence: CDR1 SGDLS, CDR2 YYNGEE.

The V and J genes are TRBV4-2 and TRBJ1-1; D not certain. Trimming left V 0 bases short and J 2 bases short, with 7 bases between. The CDR3 is 14 residues long. Germline-derived CDR1 and CDR2 are LGHNA and YNFKEQ. In DNA, the CDR3 is TGTGCCAGCAGCCAAGAACTCTCAAACACTGAAGCTTTCTTT. Its protein product is CASSQELSNTEAFF.

The chain uses TRBV7-8 and TRBJ1-2, with 7 bases fitting TRBD1. Trimming took 1 base from V and 3 from J; bases not matched to a gene: 5. CDR1 is SGHVS and CDR2 is FQNEAQ in the germline V gene. CDR3 size: 15 residues. The CDR3 nucleotides read TGTGCCAGCAGCTTAGTATCCCAGGGGGACTATGGCTACACCTTC. This encodes CASSLVSQGDYGYTF.

This clone was picked up one time. The gene calls are TRBV4-1 and TRBJ1-1; D call uncertain. The ends were cut back, 4 bases at V and 1 base at J, with 13 bases in the middle. This CDR3 spans 15 amino acids. In germline, CDR1 is MGHRA, CDR2 YSYEKL. The CDR3: CASSPAGNSNTEAFF. In DNA, the CDR3 is TGCGCCAGCAGCCCCGCGGGGAACTCGAACACTGAAGCTTTCTTT.

The chain joins TRBV10-1 to TRBJ2-3; no clear D gene. The CDR3 has 14 amino acids. The germline gives CDR1 WNHNN, CDR2 SYGVQD (reference sequence). Trimming cost V 0 bases and J 3 bases, with 7 bases left between them. CDR3 sequence: CASSESVVTDTQYF. In nucleotides, the CDR3 is TGCGCCAGCAGTGAGTCGGTAGTAACAGATACGCAGTATTTT.

The V call is TRBV11-2, the J call TRBJ2-6, with D perhaps matching TRBD1 (6 bases). Per germline, CDR1 SGHAT and CDR2 FQNNGV. The V end lost 5 bases, the J end lost 4 bases, and 24 bases lay between the germline ends. This CDR3 is built from 19 residues. Here the CDR3 DNA reads TGTGCCAGCAGCCCCCCCGGGTCAGGGGCATGGGCCGGGGCCAACGTCCTGACTTTC. This gives the protein CASSPPGSGAWAGANVLTF.

This chain joins TRBV5-4 and TRBJ1-2; D perhaps matches TRBD1 (6 bases). There are 13 residues in the CDR3. From germline, CDR1 is SGHNT and CDR2 YYREEE (reference sequence). V was trimmed by 4 bases and J by 5 bases, leaving 12 bases between them. The CDR3 DNA follows: TGTGCCAGCAGCACCACAGGGTCGTATGGCTACACCTTC. Its translation is CASSTTGSYGYTF.

The genes are TRBV6-1 and TRBJ1-1, with D possibly TRBD1 on 5 matching bases. The V end lost 3 bases, the J end lost 2 bases, and 7 bases lay between the germline ends. The CDR3 has 13 residues. The germline gives CDR1 MNHNS, CDR2 SASEGT. CDR3 loop: CASSDRVNTEAFF. As DNA, the CDR3 is TGTGCCAGCAGTGACAGGGTCAACACTGAAGCTTTCTTT.

The V and J genes are TRBV9 and TRBJ1-1; tentatively, D is TRBD1 (5 bases). The CDR3 has 16 amino acids. The V and J ends lost 0 bases and 0 bases respectively, with 12 bases between them. From germline, CDR1 is SGDLS and CDR2 YYNGEE. The CDR3 sequence is CASSVVDTLMNTEAFF. CDR3 bases: TGTGCCAGCAGCGTAGTGGACACCCTCATGAACACTGAAGCTTTCTTT.

This clone was picked up one time. This chain links TRBV7-2 with TRBJ2-1; no clear D gene. Trimming removed 2 bases at V and 4 bases at J, with 6 bases between. The CDR3 contains 13 residues. The germline V gene encodes CDR1 SGHTA and CDR2 FQGNSA. The CDR3 DNA reads TGTGCCAGCAGCTTACGGAAGTACAATGAGCAGTTCTTC. Protein: CASSLRKYNEQFF.

The chain has TRBV6-6 and TRBJ2-1, with 7 bases fitting TRBD2. The J segment lost 5 bases and the V segment lost 4 bases, leaving 5 bases of the junction unmatched. Germline V CDR1 and CDR2: MNHNY, SVGAGI (reference sequence). There are 14 residues in the CDR3. For the CDR3, the DNA is TGTGCCAGCAGTTCCCGGGACTATAACAATGAGCAGTTCTTC. Encoded protein: CASSSRDYNNEQFF.

V usage is TRBV6-1 and J usage is TRBJ1-5; 9 bases fit TRBD1. The CDR3 runs to 15 residues. Per the germline V gene, CDR1 is MNHNS and CDR2 is SASEGT. The V gene end was trimmed by 2 bases and the J gene end by 6 bases; junction bases not matched to a gene: 5. CDR3 bases: TGTGCCAGCAGTGAACGGGGACAGGGCAGTCAGCCCCAGCATTTT. It yields the protein CASSERGQGSQPQHF.

The chain couples TRBV5-1 to TRBJ1-5; TRBD1 might be the D (5 bases). The CDR3 totals 14 residues. Between the trimmed V and J ends, which lost 6 bases and 2 bases, there was a span of 12 bases. Germline CDR1 and CDR2: SGHRS and YFSETQ. The CDR3 coding sequence is TGCGCCAGCAAGCAGGGATCGGGCAATCAGCCCCAGCATTTT. This translates into CASKQGSGNQPQHF.

Only one count was recorded for this clone. The same CDR3 is also encoded by other DNA sequences in this sample. The J gene is TRBJ1-3, the V gene TRBV9, with D unclear. CDR1 SGDLS and CDR2 YYNGEE come from the germline V gene. This CDR3 has 15 amino acids. V lost 2 bases and J lost 0, with 9 bases in between. DNA of the CDR3: TGTGCCAGCAGCGTCTCGGGTAACTCTGGAAACACCATATATTTT. Amino acid sequence: CASSVSGNSGNTIYF.

The chain joins TRBV4-3 to TRBJ2-7; 7 positions match TRBD1. From germline, CDR1 is LGHNA and CDR2 YSLEER. This CDR3 is 15 amino acids long. V lost 1 base and J lost 7; bases outside the gene matches: 10. The CDR3 DNA follows: TGCGCCAGCAGCCAAGGTCCCACAGGGGAGAGGGAGCAGTACTTC. Amino acids: CASSQGPTGEREQYF.

In the case of this clone: The same CDR3 also results from other DNA sequences found in this sample. CDR3 DNA sequence: TGTGCCAGCACCGGGGATTCCTACGAGCAGTACTTC. Protein: CASTGDSYEQYF. The chain links TRBV3-1 (or the pseudogene TRBV3-2) to TRBJ2-7; possible D gene TRBD2, 5 bases. The length of the CDR3 is 12 residues. From germline, CDR1 is LGHDT and CDR2 YNNKEL (reference sequence). V gave up 7 bases and J gave up 1 base, with 8 bases separating them.

The V gene is TRBV2, the J gene TRBJ1-5, with unresolved D. The V gene's germline CDR1 is SNHLY and CDR2 FYNNEI. Trimming pared 1 base from V and 7 bases from J, leaving 14 bases between. The CDR3 length is 15 residues. CDR3 amino acids: CASSEGKAGGQPQHF. The CDR3 DNA is TGTGCCAGCAGTGAAGGGAAGGCAGGAGGACAGCCCCAGCATTTT.